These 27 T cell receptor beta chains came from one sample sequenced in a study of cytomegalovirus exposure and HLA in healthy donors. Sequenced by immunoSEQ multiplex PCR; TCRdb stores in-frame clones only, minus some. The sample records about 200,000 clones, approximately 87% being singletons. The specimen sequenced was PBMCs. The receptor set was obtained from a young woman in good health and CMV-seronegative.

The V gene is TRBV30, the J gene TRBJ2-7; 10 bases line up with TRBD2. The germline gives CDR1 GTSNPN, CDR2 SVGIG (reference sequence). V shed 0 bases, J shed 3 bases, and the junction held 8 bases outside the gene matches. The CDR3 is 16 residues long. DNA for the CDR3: TGTGCCTGGAGTGTAAAGTTCGCTAGCGGGGGCTACGAGCAGTACTTC. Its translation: CAWSVKFASGGYEQYF.

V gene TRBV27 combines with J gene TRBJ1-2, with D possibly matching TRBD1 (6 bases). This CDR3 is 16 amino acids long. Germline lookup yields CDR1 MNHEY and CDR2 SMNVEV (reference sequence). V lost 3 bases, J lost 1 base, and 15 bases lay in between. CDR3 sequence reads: CASSFIGQPLNYGYTF. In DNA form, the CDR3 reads TGTGCCAGCAGTTTTATTGGACAGCCCCTTAACTATGGCTACACCTTC.

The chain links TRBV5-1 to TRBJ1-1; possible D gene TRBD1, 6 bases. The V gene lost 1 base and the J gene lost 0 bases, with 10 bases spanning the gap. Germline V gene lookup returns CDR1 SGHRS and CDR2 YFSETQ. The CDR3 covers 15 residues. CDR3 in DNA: TGCGCCAGCAGCTTGCAAGGGGGGGTGAACACTGAAGCTTTCTTT. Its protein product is CASSLQGGVNTEAFF.

The CDR3 reads CASSRLAGSYEQYF. The CDR3 DNA reads TGTGCCAGCAGCCGACTAGCGGGCTCCTACGAGCAGTACTTC. V is TRBV27 and J is TRBJ2-7; 10 bases agree with TRBD2. Germline V gene data show CDR1 as MNHEY and CDR2 as SMNVEV (reference sequence). The CDR3 runs 14 residues. V lost 6 bases to trimming and J lost 0 bases; unmatched junction nucleotides: 2.

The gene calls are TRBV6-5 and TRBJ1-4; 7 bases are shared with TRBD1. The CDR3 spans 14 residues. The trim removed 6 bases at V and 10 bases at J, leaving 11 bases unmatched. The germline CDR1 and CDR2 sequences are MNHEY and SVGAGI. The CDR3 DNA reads TGTGCCAGCAGACCCACCCGGGACAGTGGAAAACTGTTTTTT. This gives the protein CASRPTRDSGKLFF.

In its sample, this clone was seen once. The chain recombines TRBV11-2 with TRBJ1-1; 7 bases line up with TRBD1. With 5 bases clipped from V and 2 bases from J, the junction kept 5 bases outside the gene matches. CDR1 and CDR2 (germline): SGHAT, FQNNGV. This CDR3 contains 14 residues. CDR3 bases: TGTGCCAGCAGCCTCGGACAGGTAAACACTGAAGCTTTCTTT. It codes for CASSLGQVNTEAFF.

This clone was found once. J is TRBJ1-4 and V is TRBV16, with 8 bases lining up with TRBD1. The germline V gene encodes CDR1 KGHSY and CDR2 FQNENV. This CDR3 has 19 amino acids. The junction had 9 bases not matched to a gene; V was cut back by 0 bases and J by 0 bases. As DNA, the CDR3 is TGTGCCAGCAGCCAATCCAGACAGGGGAAACTTGCAACTAATGAAAAACTGTTTTTT. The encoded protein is CASSQSRQGKLATNEKLFF.

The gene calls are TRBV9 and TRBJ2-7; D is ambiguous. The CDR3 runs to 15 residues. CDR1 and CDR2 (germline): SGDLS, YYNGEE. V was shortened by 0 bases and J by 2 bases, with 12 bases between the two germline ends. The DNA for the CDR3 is TGTGCCAGCAGCGTAGGCCCGCTGATGACCTACGAGCAGTACTTC. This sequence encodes CASSVGPLMTYEQYF.

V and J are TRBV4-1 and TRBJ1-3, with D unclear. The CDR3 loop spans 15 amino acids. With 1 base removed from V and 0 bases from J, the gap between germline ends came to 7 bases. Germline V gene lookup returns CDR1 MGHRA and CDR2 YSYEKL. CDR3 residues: CASSQGLFSGNTIYF. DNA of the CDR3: TGCGCCAGCAGCCAAGGGTTATTCTCTGGAAACACCATATATTTT.

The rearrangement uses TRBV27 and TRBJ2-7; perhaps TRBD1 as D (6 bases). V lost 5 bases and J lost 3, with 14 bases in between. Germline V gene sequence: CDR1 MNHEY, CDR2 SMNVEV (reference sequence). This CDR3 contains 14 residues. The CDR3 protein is CASSPTGPHYEQYF. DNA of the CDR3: TGTGCCAGCAGTCCAACAGGGCCCCACTACGAGCAGTACTTC.

The CDR3 reads CASGNPPLYNEQFF. The CDR3 DNA follows: TGTGCCAGCGGGAACCCTCCTCTCTACAATGAGCAGTTCTTC. V is TRBV27 and J is TRBJ2-1; D unclear. Germline values: CDR1 MNHEY, CDR2 SMNVEV (reference sequence). Deletions cut 8 bases from V and 3 bases from J, with 14 bases between. There are 14 residues in the CDR3.

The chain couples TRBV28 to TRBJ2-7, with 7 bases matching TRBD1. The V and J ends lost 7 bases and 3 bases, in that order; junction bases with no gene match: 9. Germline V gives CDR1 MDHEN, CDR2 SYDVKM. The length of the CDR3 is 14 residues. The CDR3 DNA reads TGTGCCAGCATTCCCCGGGACAGACTCTACGAGCAGTACTTC. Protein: CASIPRDRLYEQYF.

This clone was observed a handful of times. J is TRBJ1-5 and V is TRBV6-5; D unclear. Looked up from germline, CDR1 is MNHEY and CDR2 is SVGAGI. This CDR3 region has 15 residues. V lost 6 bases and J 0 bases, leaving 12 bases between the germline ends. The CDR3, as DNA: TGTGCCAGCAGATTAACAGAGTTTAGCAATCAGCCCCAGCATTTT. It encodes CASRLTEFSNQPQHF.

CDR3 DNA sequence: TGTGCCACCAGCATCCAGATCGGTGGGGGTCGTCAGCCCCAGCATTTT. Translation: CATSIQIGGGRQPQHF. The rearrangement links TRBV15 to TRBJ1-5, with a weak D call TRBD1 (5 bases). The V and J ends lost 4 bases and 6 bases respectively, with 19 bases between them. CDR1 is LNHNV and CDR2 is YYDKDF in the germline V gene (reference sequence). This CDR3 spans 16 amino acids.

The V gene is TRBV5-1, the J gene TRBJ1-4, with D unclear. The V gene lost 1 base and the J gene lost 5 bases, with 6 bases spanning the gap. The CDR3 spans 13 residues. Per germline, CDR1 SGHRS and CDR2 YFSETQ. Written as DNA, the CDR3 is TGCGCCAGCAGCTTGACGAGGAATGAAAAACTGTTTTTT. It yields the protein CASSLTRNEKLFF.

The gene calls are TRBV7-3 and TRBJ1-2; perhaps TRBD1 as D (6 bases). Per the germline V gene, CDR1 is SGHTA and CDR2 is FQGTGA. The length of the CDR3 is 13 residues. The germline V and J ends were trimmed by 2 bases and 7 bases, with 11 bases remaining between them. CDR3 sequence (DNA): TGTGCCAGCAGCTTAGTGCAGGGGAGTGGCTACACCTTC. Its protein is CASSLVQGSGYTF.

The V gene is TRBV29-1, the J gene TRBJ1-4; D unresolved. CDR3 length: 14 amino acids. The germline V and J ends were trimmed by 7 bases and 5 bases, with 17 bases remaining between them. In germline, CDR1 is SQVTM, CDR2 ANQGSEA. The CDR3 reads CSAEVGNLNEKLFF. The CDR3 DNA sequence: TGCAGCGCAGAGGTAGGGAATCTCAATGAAAAACTGTTTTTT.

CDR3 sequence: CASSPGLAPLHF. In nucleotides, the CDR3 is TGTGCCAGCTCACCTGGGCTTGCACCCCTCCACTTT. The rearrangement links TRBV18 to TRBJ1-6; no reliable D call. The CDR3 is made up of 12 amino acids. Germline V gives CDR1 KGHSH, CDR2 LQKENI. With 3 bases removed from V and 11 bases from J, the gap between germline ends came to 8 bases.

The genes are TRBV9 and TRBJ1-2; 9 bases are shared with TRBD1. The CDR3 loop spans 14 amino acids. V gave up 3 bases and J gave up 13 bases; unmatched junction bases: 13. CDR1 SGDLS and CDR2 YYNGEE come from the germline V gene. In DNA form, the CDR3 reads TGTGCCAGCAGCGAAAAGCCGGGACAGGGTCTTTCCACCTTC. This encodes CASSEKPGQGLSTF.

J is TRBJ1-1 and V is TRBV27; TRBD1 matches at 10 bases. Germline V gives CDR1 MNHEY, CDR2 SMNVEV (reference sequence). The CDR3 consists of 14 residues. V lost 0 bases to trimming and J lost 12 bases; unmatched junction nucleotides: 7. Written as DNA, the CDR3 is TGTGCCAGCAGTTTATCCGGGACAGGGGTTAAAACTTTCTTT. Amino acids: CASSLSGTGVKTFF.

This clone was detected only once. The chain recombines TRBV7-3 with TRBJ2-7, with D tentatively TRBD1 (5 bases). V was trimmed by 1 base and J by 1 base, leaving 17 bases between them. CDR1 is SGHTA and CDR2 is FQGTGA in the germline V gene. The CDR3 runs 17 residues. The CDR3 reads CASSLKVLGRESYEQYF. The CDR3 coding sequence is TGTGCCAGCAGCTTAAAGGTCTTGGGCAGGGAATCCTACGAGCAGTACTTC.

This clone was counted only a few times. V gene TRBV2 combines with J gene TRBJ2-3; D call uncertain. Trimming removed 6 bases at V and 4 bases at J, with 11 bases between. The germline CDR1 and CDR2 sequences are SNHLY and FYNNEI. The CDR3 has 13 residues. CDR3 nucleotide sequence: TGTGCCAGCAGGGCTGACGTTGCAGATACGCAGTATTTT. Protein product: CASRADVADTQYF.

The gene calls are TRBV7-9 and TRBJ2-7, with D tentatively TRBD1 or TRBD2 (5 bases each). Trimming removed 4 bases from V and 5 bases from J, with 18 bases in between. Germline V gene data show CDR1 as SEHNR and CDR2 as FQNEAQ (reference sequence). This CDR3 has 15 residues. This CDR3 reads CASSSGPRTGNEQYF. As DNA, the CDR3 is TGTGCCAGCAGCTCGGGGCCTCGAACGGGCAACGAGCAGTACTTC.

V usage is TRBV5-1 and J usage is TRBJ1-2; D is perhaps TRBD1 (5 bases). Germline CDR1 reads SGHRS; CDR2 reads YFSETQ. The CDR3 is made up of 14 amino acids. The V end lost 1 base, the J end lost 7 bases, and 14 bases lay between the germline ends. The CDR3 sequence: CASSLLQGSGGYTF. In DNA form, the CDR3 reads TGCGCCAGCAGCTTGCTTCAGGGATCGGGTGGCTACACCTTC.

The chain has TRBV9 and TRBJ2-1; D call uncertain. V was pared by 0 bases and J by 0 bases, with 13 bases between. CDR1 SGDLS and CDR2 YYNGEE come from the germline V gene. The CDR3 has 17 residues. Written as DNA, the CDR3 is TGTGCCAGCAGCGTAGTTGAGACCATTAGCTCCTACAATGAGCAGTTCTTC. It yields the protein CASSVVETISSYNEQFF. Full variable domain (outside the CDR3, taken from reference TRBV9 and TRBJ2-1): DSGVTQTPKHLITATGQRVTLRCSPRSGDLSVYWYQQSLDQGLQFLIQYYNGEERAKGNILERFSAQQFPDLHSELNLSSLELGDSALYFCASSVVETISSYNEQFFGPGTRLTVL.

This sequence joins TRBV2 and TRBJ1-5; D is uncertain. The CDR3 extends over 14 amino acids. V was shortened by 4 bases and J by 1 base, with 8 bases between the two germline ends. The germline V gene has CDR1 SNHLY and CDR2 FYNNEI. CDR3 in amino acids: CASSAVASNQPQHF. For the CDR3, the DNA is TGTGCCAGCAGTGCCGTGGCAAGCAATCAGCCCCAGCATTTT.

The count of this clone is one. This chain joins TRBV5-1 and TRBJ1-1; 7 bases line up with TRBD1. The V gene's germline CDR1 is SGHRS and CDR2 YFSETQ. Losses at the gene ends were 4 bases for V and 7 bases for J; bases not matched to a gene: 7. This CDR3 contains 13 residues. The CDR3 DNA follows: TGCGCCAGCAGCCCCCGGGACAGACTTGAAGCTTTCTTT. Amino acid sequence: CASSPRDRLEAFF.